The rows below give T cell receptor beta chains drawn from one sample of a study of cytomegalovirus exposure and HLA in healthy donors. This table comes from immunoSEQ multiplex PCR, and its TCRdb copy is limited to in-frame clones, with some not included. Seen here are under 250,000 clones, about 86% observed once, and the top ten hold 2.6%. Sequences were obtained from PBMCs. Every receptor here comes from a man younger than 30 in good health and CMV-seronegative. The CDR3 runs from the conserved cysteine through the conserved F or W. D genes are given only for firm matches. Rows may omit the clone size; those that give it use once, few, many or a size class.

j_call | v_call | clone_size | cdr3_length | d_call | cdr3_nt | cdr3_aa
TRBJ2-1 | TRBV7-2 | - | 14 | - | TGTGCCAGCAGAAACTTAATTATCGGGACTGATCGGTTCTTC | CASRNLIIGTDRFF
TRBJ1-1 | TRBV4-2 | - | 13 | - | TGTGCCAGCAGCCGGGAGTCGAACACTGAAGCTTTCTTT | CASSRESNTEAFF
TRBJ2-1 | TRBV7-3 | - | 17 | - | TGTGCCAGCAGCTTAAATTCGGGAGTTGGGGCGGGGAATGAGCAGTTCTTC | CASSLNSGVGAGNEQFF
TRBJ2-7 | TRBV13 | - | 15 | TRBD2 | TGTGCCAGCAGCTCCCTCGGACTAGTATCTGAAGAGCAGTACTTC | CASSSLGLVSEEQYF
TRBJ2-6 | TRBV4-3 | - | 19 | - | TGCGCCAGCAGCCAAGAGCTGGGTCGGGGGGCGAAAGGGGCCAACGTCCTGACTTTC | CASSQELGRGAKGANVLTF
TRBJ2-7 | TRBV20-1 | - | 10 | - | TGCAGTGCTATCCGAGACGAGCAGTACTTC | CSAIRDEQYF
TRBJ2-2 | TRBV15 | - | 15 | - | TGTGCCACAAGACCTGACAGCCTAAACACCGGGGAGCTGTTTTTT | CATRPDSLNTGELFF
TRBJ1-5 | TRBV10-1 | - | 12 | - | TGCGCCAGCACTAAGATCAATCAGCCCCAGCATTTT | CASTKINQPQHF
TRBJ1-2 | TRBV7-2 | many | 14 | - | TGTGCCAGCAGCGTGGCGGGGGGGTTTCATGGCTACACCTTC | CASSVAGGFHGYTF
TRBJ2-7 | TRBV28 | - | 18 | TRBD2 | TGTGCCAGCAGTTACCGTCTCAATCCGACTAGCGGCACCTACGAGCAGTACTTC | CASSYRLNPTSGTYEQYF
TRBJ2-3 | TRBV5-1 | - | 16 | TRBD2 | TGCGCCAGCAGCCCTCGGACTAGCGGGGGGGCAGATACGCAGTATTTT | CASSPRTSGGADTQYF
TRBJ2-3 | TRBV2 | - | 15 | TRBD2 | TGTGCCAGCAGTGACTGGCGGGGGGGGTCGGATACGCAGTATTTT | CASSDWRGGSDTQYF
TRBJ2-5 | TRBV4-3 | - | 15 | - | TGCGCCAGCAGCCAAGGGCCAGGGCTTCAAGAGACCCAGTACTTC | CASSQGPGLQETQYF
TRBJ1-1 | TRBV28 | - | 14 | - | TGTGCCAGCAGTTGGAGACAGTCGAACACTGAAGCTTTCTTT | CASSWRQSNTEAFF
TRBJ2-1 | TRBV7-2 | - | 16 | TRBD1 | TGTGCCAGCAGCTTTGCGCCGGGGACAGGAGACAATGAGCAGTTCTTC | CASSFAPGTGDNEQFF
TRBJ2-7 | TRBV29-1 | once | 12 | - | TGCAGCGTTGAGGGCACGAACTACGAGCAGTACTTC | CSVEGTNYEQYF
TRBJ2-2 | TRBV9 | - | 14 | - | TGTGCCAGCAGCGTAGCGGTGAACACCGGGGAGCTGTTTTTT | CASSVAVNTGELFF
TRBJ2-7 | TRBV29-1 | once | 13 | TRBD1 | TGCAGCGTTGGGCAGGGGGTCGCCTACGAGCAGTACTTC | CSVGQGVAYEQYF
TRBJ2-7 | TRBV4-1 | - | 14 | TRBD1 | TGCGCCAGCAGCCGCCCGGACAGGGGAGGGGAGCAGTACTTC | CASSRPDRGGEQYF
TRBJ1-5 | TRBV5-8 | - | 13 | - | TGTGCCAGCAGCTTGGATCTCGGGTTCACCCAGCATTTT | CASSLDLGFTQHF
TRBJ1-5 | TRBV5-8 | - | 15 | TRBD1 | TGTGCCAGCAGCTTGGAGGGGGCGGTAGGACAGCCCCAGCATTTT | CASSLEGAVGQPQHF
TRBJ2-7 | TRBV2 | - | 16 | TRBD2 | TGTGCCAGCAGTGTAAGTAGCGGGAGGAATAGCCGCGAGCAGTACTTC | CASSVSSGRNSREQYF
TRBJ2-2 | TRBV27 | - | 14 | - | TGTGCCAGCCGACAGGTCGCGAACACCGGGGAGCTGTTTTTT | CASRQVANTGELFF
TRBJ2-1 | TRBV4-2 | - | 15 | - | TGTGCCAGCAGCCCCCGGGAAGATAAATACAATGAGCAGTTCTTC | CASSPREDKYNEQFF
TRBJ1-2 | TRBV12-5 | few | 16 | - | TGTGCTAGTGGTTTGGTGGTGGGCAGCCTCGGCTATGGCTACACCTTC | CASGLVVGSLGYGYTF
TRBJ1-6 | TRBV25-1 | - | 13 | - | TGTGCCAGCGAGGACAGAAATAATTCACCCCTCCACTTT | CASEDRNNSPLHF